This is a list of T cell receptor beta chains from one sample in a study of T-cell reconstitution after alpha-beta-depleted transplantation in children. TCRdb re-called the PCR reads through MiXCR, storing one row per CDR3 protein. The sample shows over 400,000 distinct CDR3 sequences, approximately 41% of them seen only once. Sequencing used PBMCs, obtained before TCRalphabeta/CD19-depleted stem cell transplant. These receptors were collected from a girl under 10 years old with aplastic anemia, due to receive a stem cell transplant. The CDR3 runs from the conserved cysteine through the conserved F or W. The D gene is left open where the match is weak. Some rows have no size entry. The others give once, few or many, or a class for an expanded clone.

D gene: TRBD2; clone size: NA; V gene: TRBV20-1; J gene: TRBJ2-7; CDR3 protein: CSARIGLGTYEQYF; CDR3 DNA: TGCAGTGCTAGAATAGGACTAGGAACCTACGAGCAGTACTTC
D gene: NA; clone size: NA; V gene: TRBV20-1; J gene: TRBJ2-5; CDR3 protein: CSATDGRETQYF; CDR3 DNA: TGCAGTGCTACTGACGGCCGAGAGACCCAGTACTTC
D gene: NA; clone size: few; V gene: TRBV7-9; J gene: TRBJ2-3; CDR3 protein: CASSPTVPPGTDTQYF; CDR3 DNA: TGTGCCAGCAGCCCGACAGTCCCGCCCGGCACAGATACGCAGTATTTT
D gene: NA; clone size: many; V gene: TRBV20-1; J gene: TRBJ2-2; CDR3 protein: CSARGLVAGELFF; CDR3 DNA: TGCAGTGCTAGAGGACTTGTTGCCGGGGAGCTGTTTTTT
D gene: TRBD1; clone size: once; V gene: TRBV27; J gene: TRBJ2-5; CDR3 protein: CASSAGQGKVDQETQYF; CDR3 DNA: TGTGCCAGCAGTGCAGGACAGGGGAAAGTTGACCAAGAGACCCAGTACTTC
D gene: NA; clone size: NA; V gene: TRBV7-9; J gene: TRBJ1-2; CDR3 protein: CASSSGGRANYGYTF; CDR3 DNA: TGTGCCAGCAGCTCCGGAGGGAGAGCTAACTATGGCTACACCTTC
D gene: NA; clone size: NA; V gene: TRBV29-1; J gene: TRBJ1-2; CDR3 protein: CSVTRQGKDGYTF; CDR3 DNA: TGCAGCGTTACCAGGCAGGGGAAGGATGGCTACACCTTC
D gene: TRBD2; clone size: few; V gene: TRBV27; J gene: TRBJ2-5; CDR3 protein: CASSQGLVGAQYF; CDR3 DNA: TGTGCCAGCAGTCAAGGACTAGTGGGAGCCCAGTACTTC
D gene: TRBD1; clone size: NA; V gene: TRBV7-6; J gene: TRBJ2-7; CDR3 protein: CASSFGTGVRNEQYF; CDR3 DNA: TGTGCCAGCAGCTTTGGAACAGGGGTGCGGAACGAGCAGTACTTC
D gene: NA; clone size: few; V gene: TRBV6-5; J gene: TRBJ2-1; CDR3 protein: CASSWAQSSYNEQFF; CDR3 DNA: TGTGCCAGCAGTTGGGCTCAGAGCTCCTACAATGAGCAGTTCTTC
D gene: NA; clone size: few; V gene: TRBV5-5; J gene: TRBJ2-3; CDR3 protein: CASSGRANTDTQYF; CDR3 DNA: TGTGCCAGCAGCGGACGGGCTAACACAGATACGCAGTATTTT
D gene: TRBD2; clone size: many; V gene: TRBV2; J gene: TRBJ2-7; CDR3 protein: CASSEAERGEQYF; CDR3 DNA: TGTGCCAGCAGTGAAGCGGAGCGGGGCGAGCAGTACTTC
D gene: NA; clone size: NA; V gene: TRBV29-1; J gene: TRBJ2-1; CDR3 protein: CSVPPRRDEQFF; CDR3 DNA: TGCAGCGTTCCCCCGAGACGGGATGAGCAGTTCTTC
D gene: TRBD2; clone size: few; V gene: TRBV20-1; J gene: TRBJ2-3; CDR3 protein: CSARTSGTGGGQYF; CDR3 DNA: TGCAGTGCAAGGACTAGCGGCACCGGGGGGGGGCAGTATTTT
D gene: NA; clone size: NA; V gene: TRBV9; J gene: TRBJ1-6; CDR3 protein: CASSVSGIRAYNSPLHF; CDR3 DNA: TGTGCCAGCAGCGTTTCCGGGATTCGTGCTTATAATTCACCCCTCCACTTT